This entry features one TCR beta chain sequence. Its antigen is not known. The protocol was immunoSEQ multiplex PCR, while the TCRdb copy is restricted to in-frame clones and leaves out a portion. Here the sample spans about 18,000 clones, 80% to 90% being singletons. These data belong to a study of OX40 agonist ivuxolimab in advanced cancers. Study-level background: Ivuxolimab is a fully human IgG2 antibody that activates OX40 (CD134). Patients in dose escalation had liver, melanoma, kidney or head and neck cancers.

Trimming took 1 base from V and 1 from J; bases not matched to a gene: 7. Germline lookup yields CDR1 MNHNS and CDR2 SASEGT. The CDR3 length is 16 residues. General study points: Expanded peripheral T cell antigen specificity was not determined.

This sequence was found in an adult with an advanced solid tumor such as melanoma, head and neck, liver or kidney cancer. The material sequenced was CD4+ or CD8+ T cells sorted from blood, taken in a trial of the OX40 agonist ivuxolimab. The chain employs TRBV6-1 and TRBJ2-7, with TRBD1 matching 7 bases. The CDR3 is CASSEGAGGFSYEQYF. CDR3 nucleotide sequence: TGTGCCAGCAGTGAAGGGGCAGGGGGTTTTTCCTACGAGCAGTACTTC.